This TCR beta chain emerged from a study of blood T cell repertoires in COVID-19. Assay: immunoSEQ multiplex PCR; the TCRdb copy retains only in-frame clones and omits some. Of some 54,000 clones in the sample, more than 85% are singletons; the top ten hold under 2.5%. The sample comprised peripheral blood. This clonotype originated in a man aged 55 to 69 with acute or convalescent COVID-19.

CDR3: CASSLSPGFYGYTF. In DNA, the CDR3 is TGTGCCAGCAGCTTATCTCCAGGCTTCTATGGCTACACCTTC. The chain links TRBV7-2 to TRBJ1-2; D is ambiguous. The V end was cut by 2 bases, the J end by 4 bases, with 11 bases between. This CDR3 region has 14 residues. Germline loops: CDR1 SGHTA, CDR2 FQGNSA.